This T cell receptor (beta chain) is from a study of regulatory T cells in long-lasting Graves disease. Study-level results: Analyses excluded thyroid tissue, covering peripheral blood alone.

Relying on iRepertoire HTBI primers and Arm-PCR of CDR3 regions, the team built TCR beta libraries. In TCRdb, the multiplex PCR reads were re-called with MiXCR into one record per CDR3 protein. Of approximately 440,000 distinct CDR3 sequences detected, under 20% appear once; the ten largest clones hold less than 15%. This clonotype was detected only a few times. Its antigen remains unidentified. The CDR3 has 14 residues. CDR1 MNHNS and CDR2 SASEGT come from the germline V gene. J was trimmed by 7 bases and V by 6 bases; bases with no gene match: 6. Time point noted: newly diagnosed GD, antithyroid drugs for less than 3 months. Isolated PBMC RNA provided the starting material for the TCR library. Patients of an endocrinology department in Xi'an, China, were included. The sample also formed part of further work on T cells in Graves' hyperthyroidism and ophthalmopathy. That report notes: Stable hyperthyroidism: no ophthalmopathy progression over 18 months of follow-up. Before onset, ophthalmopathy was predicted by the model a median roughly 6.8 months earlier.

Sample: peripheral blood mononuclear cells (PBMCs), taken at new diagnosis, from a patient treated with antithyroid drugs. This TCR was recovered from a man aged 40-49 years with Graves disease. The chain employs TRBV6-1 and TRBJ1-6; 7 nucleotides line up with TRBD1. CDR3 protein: CASSSGDRNSPLHF. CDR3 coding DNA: TGTGCCAGCAGCTCCGGGGACAGAAATTCACCCCTCCACTTT.